A selection of T cell receptor beta chains follows, all from one sample in a study of blood T cell repertoires in COVID-19. Clones were sequenced by immunoSEQ multiplex PCR, and TCRdb holds only the in-frame ones, with some missing. The repertoire consists of over 100,000 clones, with 82% occurring once and the leading ten covering 4% to 5%. The source material was peripheral blood. All receptors come from a woman in her 70s with acute or convalescent COVID-19. The CDR3 runs from the conserved cysteine through the conserved F or W. D genes are given only for firm matches. Clone sizes are given selectively: once, few, many, or a class where the clone is expanded.

. | TRBD1 | TRBJ1-1 | TRBV6-2/TRBV6-3 | CASSFRQGATEAFF | TGTGCCAGCAGTTTTCGACAGGGGGCCACTGAAGCTTTCTTT
. | . | TRBJ2-1 | TRBV6-5 | CASSYSGGSYNEQFF | TGTGCCAGCAGTTACTCAGGGGGCTCCTACAATGAGCAGTTCTTC
many | TRBD1 | TRBJ1-2 | TRBV6-4 | CASSDGHGTGANGYTF | TGTGCCAGCAGTGACGGCCATGGTACAGGGGCTAATGGCTACACCTTC
. | TRBD2 | TRBJ2-5 | TRBV30 | CAWSKGLGGQETQYF | TGTGCCTGGAGCAAGGGACTAGGGGGACAAGAGACCCAGTACTTC
once | TRBD1 | TRBJ1-4 | TRBV3-1/TRBV3-2 | CASSPQGYGEKLFF | TGTGCCAGCAGCCCACAGGGGTATGGCGAAAAACTGTTTTTT
. | TRBD2 | TRBJ2-2 | TRBV11-2 | CASSLFGLAGGNGELFF | TGTGCCAGCAGCTTATTCGGACTAGCGGGGGGGAACGGGGAGCTGTTTTTT
. | . | TRBJ1-2 | TRBV11-2 | CASSLDHGGIYGYTF | TGTGCCAGCAGCTTAGATCATGGGGGGATCTATGGCTACACCTTC
. | . | TRBJ1-1 | TRBV29-1 | CSVDQGNTEAFF | TGCAGCGTTGATCAGGGGAACACTGAAGCTTTCTTT
. | . | TRBJ1-2 | TRBV10-3 | CAISVGGYGQTF | TGTGCCATCAGTGTGGGGGGGTACGGTCAGACCTTC
. | . | TRBJ1-3 | TRBV24-1 | CATSESSGNTIYF | TGTGCCACCAGTGAGTCATCCGGAAACACCATATATTTT
once | . | TRBJ2-3 | TRBV6-2/TRBV6-3 | CASSFRAEVTNTQYF | TGTGCCAGCAGTTTTCGGGCGGAGGTTACAAATACGCAGTATTTT
once | TRBD2 | TRBJ2-2 | TRBV18 | CASSPPRTSGGPTNTGELFF | TGTGCCAGCTCACCACCCAGGACTAGCGGGGGCCCTACGAACACCGGGGAGCTGTTTTTT
. | . | TRBJ1-1 | TRBV12-3/TRBV12-4 | CASSTRSEAFF | TGTGCCAGCAGTACGCGGAGTGAAGCTTTCTTT
. | . | TRBJ1-2 | TRBV30 | CAWTPGLVAF | TGTGCCTGGACTCCAGGATTAGTCGCCTTC
. | . | TRBJ2-7 | TRBV9 | CASSAGQGPYEQYF | TGTGCCAGCAGCGCCGGGCAGGGCCCCTACGAGCAGTACTTC
. | TRBD1 | TRBJ1-4 | TRBV4-3 | CASSQGDREGEKLFF | TGCGCCAGCAGCCAAGGAGACAGGGAAGGTGAAAAACTGTTTTTT
. | TRBD1 | TRBJ2-7 | TRBV5-1 | CASSLDTGGSYEQYF | TGCGCCAGCAGCTTGGATACAGGGGGGTCCTACGAGCAGTACTTC
. | . | TRBJ1-3 | TRBV11-2 | CASSLAEGNTIYF | TGTGCCAGCAGCTTAGCGGAGGGAAACACCATATATTTT
few | . | TRBJ1-2 | TRBV15 | CATSSRHSANYGYTF | TGTGCCACCAGCTCCCGACATTCAGCTAACTATGGCTACACCTTC
. | TRBD1 | TRBJ1-5 | TRBV10-3 | CAISADRDNQPQHF | TGTGCCATCAGTGCGGACAGGGACAATCAGCCCCAGCATTTT
. | TRBD2 | TRBJ2-5 | TRBV4-2 | CASSQETGGQETQYF | TGTGCCAGCAGCCAAGAGACGGGGGGCCAAGAGACCCAGTACTTC
. | TRBD1 | TRBJ1-4 | TRBV2 | CASSVIGQGKLTNEKLFF | TGTGCCAGCAGTGTTATCGGACAGGGGAAGCTCACTAATGAAAAACTGTTTTTT
once | . | TRBJ1-1 | TRBV7-2 | CASSSPGGGNTEAFF | TGTGCCAGCAGCTCCCCGGGGGGAGGGAACACTGAAGCTTTCTTT
. | . | TRBJ2-2 | TRBV5-4 | CASSLLGENTGELFF | TGTGCCAGCAGCTTGCTAGGGGAGAACACCGGGGAGCTGTTTTTT
. | . | TRBJ1-6 | TRBV2 | CASIGRGNSPLHF | TGTGCCAGCATTGGCAGGGGAAATTCACCCCTCCACTTT
. | . | TRBJ1-2 | TRBV7-2 | CASSLGLQYGYTF | TGTGCCAGCAGCTTAGGTTTACAATATGGCTACACCTTC
. | TRBD1 | TRBJ1-3 | TRBV30 | CAWSILGQGALAGNTIYF | TGTGCCTGGAGTATTCTCGGACAGGGGGCGCTAGCTGGAAACACCATATATTTT
few | . | TRBJ1-1 | TRBV30 | CAWTRGHGYTEAFF | TGTGCCTGGACTCGAGGACATGGGTACACTGAAGCTTTCTTT
. | . | TRBJ1-5 | TRBV29-1 | CSVRTASNQPQHF | TGCAGCGTTCGCACAGCAAGCAATCAGCCCCAGCATTTT
. | . | TRBJ2-1 | TRBV20-1 | CSASEPNEQFF | TGCAGTGCTAGCGAGCCCAATGAGCAGTTCTTC
. | TRBD2 | TRBJ2-3 | TRBV5-4 | CASSTSGGARTDTQYF | TGTGCCAGCAGCACTAGCGGGGGGGCCAGGACAGATACGCAGTATTTT
. | . | TRBJ1-5 | TRBV4-2 | CASSQDITGGQPQHF | TGTGCCAGCAGCCAAGATATAACGGGCGGGCAGCCCCAGCATTTT
. | . | TRBJ1-6 | TRBV10-2 | CASSSLGQGNSPLHF | TGCGCCAGCAGCTCCTTAGGGCAGGGCAATTCACCCCTCCACTTT
. | . | TRBJ2-3 | TRBV9 | CASSVVAAPPTDTQYF | TGTGCCAGCAGCGTAGTAGCAGCGCCCCCCACAGATACGCAGTATTTT
. | . | TRBJ1-2 | TRBV14 | CASSPGGMGGYTF | TGTGCCAGCAGCCCCGGAGGGATGGGTGGCTACACCTTC
. | . | TRBJ1-2 | TRBV7-2 | CASSPRFSGVTNYGYTF | TGTGCCAGCAGCCCACGGTTCTCCGGGGTTACTAACTATGGCTACACCTTC
. | TRBD1 | TRBJ2-1 | TRBV18 | CASSRGQSYNEQFF | TGTGCCAGCTCCAGGGGGCAAAGCTACAATGAGCAGTTCTTC
. | . | TRBJ1-1 | TRBV15 | CATSARVDTEAFF | TGTGCCACCAGCGCCAGGGTGGACACTGAAGCTTTCTTT
once | . | TRBJ1-2 | TRBV18 | CASSPEGVGGYTF | TGTGCCAGCTCACCCGAGGGAGTTGGAGGCTACACCTTC
. | . | TRBJ1-5 | TRBV30 | CAWMRDEGLYSNQPQHF | TGTGCCTGGATGAGGGATGAGGGCCTTTATAGCAATCAGCCCCAGCATTTT
few | TRBD2 | TRBJ2-1 | TRBV15 | CATSRDPGLGMLAYNEQFF | TGTGCCACCAGCAGAGATCCGGGACTAGGGATGTTGGCCTACAATGAGCAGTTCTTC
. | . | TRBJ1-4 | TRBV4-3 | CASSQDQAVGSEKLFF | TGCGCCAGCAGCCAAGATCAGGCTGTTGGTTCTGAAAAACTGTTTTTT
. | TRBD1 | TRBJ1-1 | TRBV7-9 | CASSLSGTANTEAFF | TGTGCCAGCAGCTTATCCGGGACAGCGAACACTGAAGCTTTCTTT
few | . | TRBJ1-5 | TRBV6-2/TRBV6-3 | CASSLLINQPQHF | TGTGCCAGCAGCTTACTTATCAATCAGCCCCAGCATTTT
. | . | TRBJ1-2 | TRBV5-5 | CASSQEGVYGYTF | TGTGCCAGCAGCCAAGAGGGGGTCTATGGCTACACCTTC
. | . | TRBJ1-1 | TRBV30 | CAWSGGRRGDTEAFF | TGTGCCTGGAGTGGTGGGCGCAGGGGTGACACTGAAGCTTTCTTT
few | . | TRBJ1-4 | TRBV2 | CASSFQGSTNEKLFF | TGTGCCAGCAGTTTCCAGGGATCCACTAATGAAAAACTGTTTTTT
. | . | TRBJ2-3 | TRBV9 | CASSRGPRSPDTQYF | TGTGCCAGCAGCCGTGGGCCCCGGTCCCCTGATACGCAGTATTTT
. | . | TRBJ1-1 | TRBV29-1 | CSVSGGRRLNTEAFF | TGCAGCGTTTCGGGGGGCCGGCGATTGAACACTGAAGCTTTCTTT
. | . | TRBJ2-5 | TRBV10-3 | CAISESGQGGTQYF | TGTGCCATCAGTGAGTCAGGTCAGGGGGGGACCCAGTACTTC
few | . | TRBJ2-7 | TRBV11-3 | CASSLFDSYEQYF | TGTGCCAGCAGCCTGTTTGACAGCTACGAGCAGTACTTC
. | . | TRBJ1-6 | TRBV5-1 | CASSLDSGVNSPLHF | TGCGCCAGCAGCTTGGACTCCGGGGTGAATTCACCCCTCCACTTT
. | . | TRBJ1-1 | TRBV3-1/TRBV3-2 | CASSQSPGTEAFF | TGTGCCAGCAGCCAATCTCCGGGCACTGAAGCTTTCTTT
. | . | TRBJ2-1 | TRBV19 | CASSIDGGAEQFF | TGTGCCAGTAGTATAGACGGGGGTGCTGAGCAGTTCTTC
. | TRBD1 | TRBJ1-2 | TRBV5-1 | CASSLETGGVDGYTF | TGCGCCAGCAGCTTGGAGACAGGGGGCGTAGATGGCTACACCTTC
. | TRBD2 | TRBJ2-1 | TRBV5-6 | CASSWTSGGNYNEQFF | TGTGCCAGCAGCTGGACTAGCGGGGGAAATTACAATGAGCAGTTCTTC
. | . | TRBJ2-5 | TRBV7-6 | CASSLVVGEYQETQYF | TGTGCCAGCAGCTTAGTAGTAGGGGAATACCAAGAGACCCAGTACTTC
once | TRBD2 | TRBJ2-4 | TRBV7-2 | CASSGLAGGLAKNIQYF | TGTGCCAGCAGCGGACTAGCGGGGGGGTTAGCCAAAAACATTCAGTACTTC
. | . | TRBJ2-5 | TRBV11-3 | CASSLGGVETQYF | TGTGCCAGCAGCTTAGGGGGGGTAGAGACCCAGTACTTC
. | . | TRBJ1-2 | TRBV5-1 | CASKIPGASYGYTF | TGCGCCAGCAAGATCCCAGGGGCCTCCTATGGCTACACCTTC